Shown below are 7 T cell receptor beta chains from a single sample sequenced in a study of hypomethylating agent response in myelodysplastic syndrome. The repertoire was sequenced with immunoSEQ multiplex PCR; TCRdb's copy has only in-frame clones and lacks some. The table lists approximately 10,000 clones, approximately 83% of them singletons. The input for sequencing was bone marrow, taken before or after starting hypomethylating agent treatment for myelodysplastic syndrome (not recorded which). These receptors were taken from a human donor with myelodysplastic syndrome.

The chain combines TRBV10-3 with TRBJ1-2; 9 bases agree with TRBD1. Per germline, CDR1 ENHRY and CDR2 SYGVKD. After removal of 2 bases from V and 8 bases from J, the junction contained 9 bases not matched to a gene. There are 15 residues in the CDR3. The CDR3 DNA is TGTGCCATCAGTGAGGGACAGGGGAGGATGGAGGGCTACACCTTC. Translated: CAISEGQGRMEGYTF.

The chain couples TRBV19 to TRBJ1-2, with D possibly TRBD1 on 5 matching bases. Trimming left V 6 bases short and J 1 base short, with 15 bases between. The germline V gene has CDR1 LNHDA and CDR2 SQIVND (reference sequence). The CDR3 totals 15 residues. CDR3 sequence reads: CASSRDGGVNYGYTF. For the CDR3, the DNA is TGTGCCAGTAGCCGAGATGGGGGAGTTAACTATGGCTACACCTTC.

The genes are TRBV5-1 and TRBJ2-2; D not certain. This CDR3 contains 15 residues. Germline CDR1 SGHRS, CDR2 YFSETQ. Trimming pared 0 bases from V and 8 bases from J, leaving 14 bases between. CDR3: CASSLVASRGGELFF. In nucleotides, the CDR3 is TGCGCCAGCAGCTTGGTTGCGTCCCGAGGAGGGGAGCTGTTTTTT.

V usage is TRBV9 and J usage is TRBJ2-2; 7 nucleotides line up with TRBD2. Germline V lookup: CDR1 SGDLS, CDR2 YYNGEE. After removal of 0 bases from V and 5 bases from J, the junction contained 7 bases not matched to a gene. CDR3 length equals 16 residues. The CDR3 DNA is TGTGCCAGCAGCGTAGCGGTAAGGGAGGGGACCGGGGAGCTGTTTTTT. Its protein product is CASSVAVREGTGELFF. The full variable domain, with the rest looked up from reference TRBV9 and TRBJ2-2, is DSGVTQTPKHLITATGQRVTLRCSPRSGDLSVYWYQQSLDQGLQFLIQYYNGEERAKGNILERFSAQQFPDLHSELNLSSLELGDSALYFCASSVAVREGTGELFFGEGSRLTVL.

The gene calls are TRBV5-1 and TRBJ1-2; D unclear. Between the trimmed V and J ends, which lost 2 bases and 3 bases, there was a span of 8 bases. The germline gives CDR1 SGHRS, CDR2 YFSETQ. The CDR3 runs to 13 residues. The CDR3 DNA sequence: TGCGCCAGCAGCTTCGTGGGAGACTATGGCTACACCTTC. Amino acids: CASSFVGDYGYTF.

J is TRBJ1-1 and V is TRBV7-2; D perhaps matches TRBD1 (5 bases). CDR3 length: 15 amino acids. Germline-derived CDR1 and CDR2 are SGHTA and FQGNSA. V gave up 5 bases and J gave up 0 bases, with 13 bases separating them. For the CDR3, the DNA is TGTGCCAGCAGCCTCCGACAGACCTTGAACACTGAAGCTTTCTTT. Protein sequence: CASSLRQTLNTEAFF.

A single count supports this clone. This chain links TRBV13 with TRBJ2-2, with a tentative D call TRBD1 (5 bases). Germline V lookup: CDR1 PRHDT, CDR2 FYEKMQ (reference sequence). The CDR3 is made up of 16 amino acids. V lost 0 bases and J lost 4, with 12 bases in between. The CDR3 DNA sequence: TGTGCCAGCAGCTTAGGGAGTCAGGGATTCACCGGGGAGCTGTTTTTT. This sequence encodes CASSLGSQGFTGELFF. The entire variable domain, with the rest obtained from reference TRBV13 and TRBJ2-2, is as follows: AAGVIQSPRHLIKEKRETATLKCYPIPRHDTVYWYQQGPGQDPQFLISFYEKMQSDKGSIPDRFSAQQFSDYHSELNMSSLELGDSALYFCASSLGSQGFTGELFFGEGSRLTVL.